These 23 T cell receptor beta chains came from one sample sequenced in a study of T-cell memory formation after mild COVID-19. One entry per CDR3 protein results from TCRdb running MiXCR on the 5' RACE reads. Here the sample spans 300,000 to 350,000 distinct CDR3 sequences, 10% to 15% being singletons. Sequenced: PBMCs or a T cell subset sorted from them (not recorded which). The receptors come from a man aged 18 to 30 who had mild COVID-19 (a few samples of this study predate the infection). Cell type and time point are not known.

The chain couples TRBV18 to TRBJ2-3; the D gene is possibly TRBD1 (5 bases). Germline V gene data show CDR1 as KGHSH and CDR2 as LQKENI. This CDR3 has 12 amino acids. Between the trimmed V and J ends, which lost 2 bases and 11 bases, there was a span of 11 bases. CDR3 nucleotide sequence: TGTGCCAGCTCACCAAAGGGGCGCAAGCAGTATTTT. Protein sequence: CASSPKGRKQYF.

The chain recombines TRBV19 with TRBJ2-2, with TRBD1 identical over 9 bases. Germline CDR1 reads LNHDA; CDR2 reads SQIVND (reference sequence). The V and J ends lost 7 bases and 4 bases, in that order; junction bases with no gene match: 4. This CDR3 region has 14 residues. In nucleotides, the CDR3 is TGTGCCAGTACCGGGACAGGGATCACCGGGGAGCTGTTTTTT. It codes for CASTGTGITGELFF.

This clonotype occurred a few times. The V call is TRBV28, the J call TRBJ2-5, with 7 bases lining up with TRBD1. V trimming: 6 bases; J trimming: 5 bases; junction bases outside the gene matches: 12. Germline V gives CDR1 MDHEN, CDR2 SYDVKM. CDR3 length: 15 residues. The CDR3 region is CASRRTGLLVETQYF. The CDR3 region has the DNA TGTGCCAGCAGGAGGACAGGACTCCTTGTGGAGACCCAGTACTTC.

This clonotype occurred a few times. The CDR3 is CASSQDAGGNQETQYF. The CDR3 DNA sequence: TGCGCCAGCAGCCAAGATGCCGGGGGGAACCAAGAGACCCAGTACTTC. The J gene is TRBJ2-5, the V gene TRBV4-1, with 7 bases matching TRBD2. The CDR3 has 16 residues. The V gene's germline CDR1 is MGHRA and CDR2 YSYEKL. Unmatched junction bases numbered 4, after V lost 0 bases and J lost 0 bases.

The chain combines TRBV3-1 with TRBJ1-2; D gene unclear. Germline CDR1 is LGHDT and CDR2 is YNNKEL (reference sequence). This CDR3 region has 15 residues. V dropped 1 base and J dropped 0 bases, with 9 bases sitting between them. The CDR3 here is CASSQGHPANYGYTF. As DNA, the CDR3 is TGTGCCAGCAGCCAAGGGCATCCAGCTAACTATGGCTACACCTTC.

This clonotype was seen a few times. This chain joins TRBV20-1 and TRBJ1-1; D unclear. The CDR3 loop spans 14 amino acids. The V and J ends lost 0 bases and 1 base respectively, with 9 bases between them. Germline V CDR1 and CDR2: DFQATT, SNEGSKA (reference sequence). The CDR3 DNA follows: TGCAGTGCTAGAGAGAGTGGACCGAACACTGAAGCTTTCTTT. It encodes CSARESGPNTEAFF.

The sample holds a few counts of this clonotype. The chain uses TRBV7-2 and TRBJ1-5; D unresolved. The germline V and J ends were trimmed by 5 bases and 5 bases, with 13 bases remaining between them. CDR1 SGHTA and CDR2 FQGNSA come from the germline V gene. This CDR3 comprises 14 residues. The CDR3 loop reads CASSPNGRDQPQHF. The DNA for the CDR3 is TGTGCCAGCAGCCCAAACGGGCGGGATCAGCCCCAGCATTTT.

This clonotype came up a few times. CDR3 protein: CSARVLGLADNEQFF. The CDR3 coding sequence is TGCAGTGCTAGAGTTCTGGGTCTAGCTGACAATGAGCAGTTCTTC. The genes are TRBV20-1 and TRBJ2-1, with a tentative D call TRBD2 (5 bases). Germline CDR1 DFQATT, CDR2 SNEGSKA (reference sequence). The CDR3 is 15 residues long. The germline V and J ends were trimmed by 1 base and 5 bases, with 15 bases remaining between them.

This clonotype has at least ten counts. The V call is TRBV7-9, the J call TRBJ2-1; the D gene is possibly TRBD1 (6 bases). CDR1 and CDR2 from the germline V gene are SEHNR and FQNEAQ (reference sequence). The CDR3 is 12 amino acids. Trimming shortened V by 7 bases and J by 5 bases, and 9 bases separated the two germline ends. CDR3 sequence: CASTWDNNEQFF. The CDR3 coding sequence is TGTGCCAGCACCTGGGACAACAATGAGCAGTTCTTC.

This clonotype was seen a handful of times. CDR3 sequence: CASSPGLSSYEQYF. The CDR3, as DNA: TGTGCCAGCTCACCGGGACTCTCGTCCTACGAGCAGTACTTC. The chain has TRBV18 and TRBJ2-7, with TRBD2 as a possible D gene (6 bases). The germline V gene has CDR1 KGHSH and CDR2 LQKENI. V dropped 3 bases and J dropped 1 base, with 10 bases sitting between them. The CDR3 is made up of 14 amino acids.

This clonotype was observed at least ten times. V usage is TRBV5-4 and J usage is TRBJ2-1; 9 bases line up with TRBD1. From germline, CDR1 is SGHNT and CDR2 YYREEE (reference sequence). The J segment lost 0 bases and the V segment lost 4 bases, leaving 2 bases of the junction unmatched. This CDR3 comprises 15 residues. Here the CDR3 DNA reads TGTGCCAGCAGCCCGGGACAGGGCTCCTACAATGAGCAGTTCTTC. This gives the protein CASSPGQGSYNEQFF. Drawing the rest from reference TRBV5-4 and TRBJ2-1, the complete variable domain is ETGVTQSPTHLIKTRGQQVTLRCSSQSGHNTVSWYQQALGQGPQFIFQYYREEENGRGNFPPRFSGLQFPNYSSELNVNALELDDSALYLCASSPGQGSYNEQFFGPGTRLTVL.

In DNA, the CDR3 is TGTGCCAGCAGTTTAGGTTTTGGAGGGCGAACTTTCTTT. Its translation: CASSLGFGGRTFF. V and J are TRBV28 and TRBJ1-1; D unclear. Trimming stripped 2 bases from V and 12 bases from J, with 16 bases between. The CDR3 totals 13 residues. Germline CDR1 and CDR2: MDHEN and SYDVKM.

A few counts support this clonotype. Here the CDR3 reads CASSQDIGTYADTQYF. For the CDR3, the DNA is TGCGCCAGCAGCCAAGATATAGGTACTTACGCAGATACGCAGTATTTT. The chain couples TRBV4-3 to TRBJ2-3; D is unresolved. Between the trimmed V and J ends, which lost 0 bases and 4 bases, there was a span of 14 bases. Germline CDR1 LGHNA, CDR2 YSLEER. There are 16 residues in the CDR3.

The gene calls are TRBV3-1 and TRBJ1-6, with D perhaps matching TRBD1 (5 bases). From germline, CDR1 is LGHDT and CDR2 YNNKEL (reference sequence). This CDR3 contains 14 residues. The V end was cut by 4 bases, the J end by 7 bases, with 11 bases between. CDR3 coding DNA: TGTGCCAGCAGCCCCCGGGGCTCAAATTCACCCCTCCACTTT. Its translation is CASSPRGSNSPLHF.

This clonotype was seen repeatedly, ten times or more. The chain uses TRBV4-3 and TRBJ2-1; 10 bases line up with TRBD2. CDR3 length equals 16 residues. With 4 bases clipped from V and 6 bases from J, the junction kept 9 bases outside the gene matches. CDR1 is LGHNA, CDR2 YSLEER, per germline. In DNA form, the CDR3 reads TGCGCCAGCAGCCCCAGACTAGCGGGCTTCCTCAATGAGCAGTTCTTC. It encodes CASSPRLAGFLNEQFF.

J is TRBJ2-7 and V is TRBV12-3 or TRBV12-4; D gene ambiguous. The CDR3 loop spans 12 amino acids. V dropped 4 bases and J dropped 3 bases, with 7 bases sitting between them. CDR3 DNA sequence: TGTGCCAGCAGTTCTGAAATCTACGAGCAGTACTTC. Translation gives CASSSEIYEQYF.

The chain combines TRBV7-9 with TRBJ1-2; no clear D gene. Germline V gene data show CDR1 as SEHNR and CDR2 as FQNEAQ (reference sequence). The CDR3 sequence is 12 residues long. V was clipped by 5 bases and J by 6 bases, with 10 bases between them. The CDR3 spells CASSLDRNGYTF. The CDR3 region has the DNA TGTGCCAGCAGCCTGGATCGCAATGGCTACACCTTC.

This clonotype was picked up a small number of times. The chain combines TRBV10-3 with TRBJ2-5; D possibly corresponds to TRBD2 (5 bases). Germline lookup yields CDR1 ENHRY and CDR2 SYGVKD. V lost 0 bases and J lost 1, with 6 bases in between. This CDR3 is 14 amino acids long. The CDR3 DNA reads as TGTGCCATCAGTGAGTCCCGGGGCCAAGAGACCCAGTACTTC. Protein sequence: CAISESRGQETQYF.

The table lists this clonotype with many counts. This chain uses TRBV7-2 with TRBJ1-6; no firm D call. There are 14 residues in the CDR3. Trimming removed 4 bases from V and 8 bases from J, with 12 bases in between. The germline V gene encodes CDR1 SGHTA and CDR2 FQGNSA. The CDR3: CASSSQAGDSPLHF. In DNA, the CDR3 is TGTGCCAGCAGCTCCCAGGCCGGGGATTCACCCCTCCACTTT.

This clonotype was counted between two and nine times. This chain uses TRBV4-2 with TRBJ2-5; 16 bases line up with TRBD2. The CDR3 runs 18 residues. V lost 6 bases and J lost 7; bases outside the gene matches: 14. CDR1 LGHNA and CDR2 YNFKEQ come from the germline V gene. Here the CDR3 reads CASSPTGTSGGARGTQYF. The CDR3 DNA follows: TGTGCCAGCAGTCCTACCGGGACTAGCGGGGGGGCCCGGGGGACCCAGTACTTC.

The chain combines TRBV5-1 with TRBJ2-2; a weak D match, TRBD1 (6 bases). V was trimmed by 3 bases and J by 4 bases, leaving 22 bases between them. Germline CDR1 and CDR2: SGHRS and YFSETQ. This CDR3 is 18 amino acids long. CDR3: CASSSLGHLSLFTGELFF. CDR3 nucleotides: TGCGCCAGCAGCTCACTGGGACACTTAAGTTTATTCACCGGGGAGCTGTTTTTT. Looking up the rest from reference TRBV5-1 and TRBJ2-2 gives the full variable domain: KAGVTQTPRYLIKTRGQQVTLSCSPISGHRSVSWYQQTPGQGLQFLFEYFSETQRNKGNFPGRFSGRQFSNSRSEMNVSTLELGDSALYLCASSSLGHLSLFTGELFFGEGSRLTVL.

This clonotype was seen many times. This chain connects TRBV7-2 to TRBJ2-7; 7 positions match TRBD1. Germline-derived CDR1 and CDR2 are SGHTA and FQGNSA. The CDR3 is 14 residues long. The trim removed 4 bases at V and 3 bases at J, leaving 6 bases unmatched. The CDR3 here is CASSSNRDSYEQYF. CDR3 coding DNA: TGTGCCAGCAGCTCTAACCGGGACAGCTACGAGCAGTACTTC.

The chain is built from TRBV3-1 and TRBJ2-3, with 14 bases identical to TRBD2. Germline assignment: CDR1 LGHDT and CDR2 YNNKEL (reference sequence). The CDR3 has 15 residues. The trim removed 8 bases at V and 2 bases at J, leaving 3 bases unmatched. CDR3 in amino acids: CASGTSGGLTDTQYF. DNA for the CDR3: TGTGCCAGCGGGACTAGCGGGGGCCTCACAGATACGCAGTATTTT.